This T cell receptor beta chain derives from a study of OX40 agonist ivuxolimab in advanced cancers. Clones were sequenced by immunoSEQ multiplex PCR, and TCRdb holds only the in-frame ones, with some missing. Of more than 45,000 clones listed, almost 85% were seen once; the top ten hold 4.6%. The CDR3 is made up of 14 amino acids. Germline CDR1 and CDR2: SGHNT and YENEEA. With V trimmed by 1 base and J by 15 bases, 6 bases remained unmatched. The receptor was derived from an adult with an advanced solid tumor such as melanoma, head and neck, liver or kidney cancer. The sequencing used CD4+ or CD8+ T cells sorted from blood, collected in a trial of the OX40 agonist ivuxolimab. The genes are TRBV11-3 and TRBJ2-1; 13 nucleotides align to TRBD2. The CDR3 is CASSLGRTSGSPFF. For the CDR3, the DNA is TGTGCCAGCAGCTTAGGCCGGACTAGCGGGAGTCCGTTCTTC.